Here is one TCR beta chain with its context. Its target is not known. The junction differs from germline at one of its ends, possibly a read error. There were likely unrecorded immune exposures, though donors were nominally healthy when sampled. The source of the sample is a study of cytomegalovirus exposure and HLA in healthy donors. CDR1 is MNHNY and CDR2 is SVGAGI in the germline V gene (reference sequence). This CDR3 is built from 13 residues. Broader study findings: Accurate prediction of most subjects' HLA-A and HLA-B alleles from TCR beta sequences was reported. Among immune exposure information, only CMV serostatus was available.

Primers included in the PCR were 60 Vbeta and 13 Jbeta primers. Method: immunoSEQ multiplex PCR; TCRdb's copy keeps in-frame clones and lacks some. The sample lists fewer than 120,000 clones, 80% occurring once. Specimen: PBMCs. The TCR was taken from a woman aged 55 to 70 in good health and CMV-seropositive. V is TRBV6-6 and J is TRBJ1-2; unclear D gene. Written as DNA, the CDR3 is TGTGCCAGCACTTACCGGTCGGACTATGGCTACACCTTC. The encoded protein is CASTYRSDYGYTF.